Sequencing of this T cell receptor (beta chain) was carried out in a study of shared clonotypes between healthy human individuals. Positive CCR7 selection of CD45RO-negative cells yielded the naive CD8 cells, and terminally differentiated effector memory CD45RA+ cells were excluded. The germline V gene has CDR1 MGHRA and CDR2 YSYEKL. This CDR3 spans 15 amino acids. V was cut by 1 base and J by 3 bases, with 12 bases left in between. Replicate PCRs for sorted subsets used around 200 ng DNA; this equaled 25,000 to 35,000 T cell genomes. Profiled with immunoSEQ multiplex PCR; TCRdb holds only in-frame clones, not every one. The repertoire holds hundreds of thousands of clones, with almost 95% as singletons.

The sample taken for sequencing was naive CD8+ T cells sorted from blood. The chain recombines TRBV4-1 with TRBJ1-2; no reliable D call. This TCR was sampled from a man aged 25 to 45 in good health. The CDR3 reads CASSQVSASDYGYTF. The DNA of the CDR3 is TGCGCCAGCAGCCAAGTATCGGCCAGTGACTATGGCTACACCTTC.